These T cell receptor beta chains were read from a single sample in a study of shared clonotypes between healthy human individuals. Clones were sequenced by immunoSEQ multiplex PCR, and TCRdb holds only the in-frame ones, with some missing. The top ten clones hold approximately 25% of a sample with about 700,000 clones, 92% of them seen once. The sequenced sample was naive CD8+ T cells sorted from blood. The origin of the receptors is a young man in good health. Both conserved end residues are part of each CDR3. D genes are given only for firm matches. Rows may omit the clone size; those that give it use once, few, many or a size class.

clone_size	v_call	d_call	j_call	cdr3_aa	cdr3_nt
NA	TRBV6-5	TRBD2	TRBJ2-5	CASSYPGGGTQYF	TGTGCCAGCAGTTACCCGGGGGGGGGTACCCAGTACTTC
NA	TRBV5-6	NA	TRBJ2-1	CASSLLGANEQFF	TGTGCCAGCAGCTTGTTGGGGGCGAATGAGCAGTTCTTC
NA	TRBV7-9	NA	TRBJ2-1	CASSAASDINTYNEQFF	TGTGCCAGCAGCGCGGCCTCAGATATTAATACCTACAATGAGCAGTTCTTC
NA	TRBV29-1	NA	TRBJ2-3	CSVQDGTQYF	TGCAGCGTGCAAGACGGGACGCAGTATTTT
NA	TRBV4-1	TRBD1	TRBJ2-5	CASSRGTGGGQETQYF	TGCGCCAGCAGCCGAGGGACAGGGGGAGGTCAAGAGACCCAGTACTTC
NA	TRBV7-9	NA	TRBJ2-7	CASSRIGTYEQYF	TGTGCCAGCAGCCGCATCGGAACCTACGAGCAGTACTTC
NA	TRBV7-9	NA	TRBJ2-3	CASSPSELGTDTQYF	TGTGCCAGCAGCCCTTCGGAGTTGGGCACAGATACGCAGTATTTT
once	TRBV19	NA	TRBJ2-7	CASSIQLATYEQYF	TGTGCCAGTAGTATTCAGCTAGCGACCTACGAGCAGTACTTC
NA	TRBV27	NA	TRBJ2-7	CASSSLGGFHEQYF	TGTGCCAGCAGTTCCCTTGGGGGGTTCCACGAGCAGTACTTC
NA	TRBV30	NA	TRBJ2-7	CAWSPLVFSEQYF	TGTGCCTGGAGTCCGCTAGTCTTTTCCGAGCAGTACTTC
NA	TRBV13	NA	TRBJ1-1	CASSLGTGEAFF	TGTGCCAGCAGCTTGGGTACAGGAGAAGCTTTCTTT
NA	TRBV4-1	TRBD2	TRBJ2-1	CASSQDALAGGLINEQFF	TGCGCCAGCAGCCAAGATGCCCTAGCGGGGGGCCTCATAAATGAGCAGTTCTTC
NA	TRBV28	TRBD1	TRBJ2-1	CASSSLTGQASDEQFF	TGTGCCAGCAGCTCCCTAACCGGACAGGCTTCGGATGAGCAGTTCTTC
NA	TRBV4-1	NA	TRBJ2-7	CASSPVGGGEQYF	TGCGCCAGCAGTCCAGTCGGGGGAGGCGAGCAGTACTTC
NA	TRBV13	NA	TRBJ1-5	CASSAEGQPQHF	TGTGCCAGCAGCGCCGAAGGTCAGCCCCAGCATTTT
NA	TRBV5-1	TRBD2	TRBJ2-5	CASSWRERRETQYF	TGCGCCAGCAGCTGGCGGGAGCGTAGGGAGACCCAGTACTTC
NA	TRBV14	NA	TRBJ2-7	CASSQTSNSYEQYF	TGTGCCAGCAGCCAGACCTCGAACTCCTACGAGCAGTACTTC
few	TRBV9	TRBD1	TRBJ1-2	CASSVENRGPSYGYTF	TGTGCCAGCAGCGTAGAAAACAGGGGGCCTTCCTATGGCTACACCTTC
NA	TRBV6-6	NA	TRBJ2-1	CASRGTGSSYNEQFF	TGTGCCAGCCGGGGGACTGGGAGCTCCTACAATGAGCAGTTCTTC
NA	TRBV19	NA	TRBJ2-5	CASSPLSSAGETQYF	TGTGCCAGTAGTCCCCTTAGTTCGGCCGGGGAGACCCAGTACTTC
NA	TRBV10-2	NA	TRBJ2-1	CASSEMQRVYNEQFF	TGCGCCAGCAGTGAGATGCAGCGGGTTTACAATGAGCAGTTCTTC
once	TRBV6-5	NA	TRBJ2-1	CASKSLTPDEQFF	TGTGCCAGCAAAAGCCTGACTCCCGATGAGCAGTTCTTC
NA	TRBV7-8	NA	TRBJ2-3	CASGPGSSSTDTQYF	TGTGCCAGCGGTCCTGGGAGTTCAAGCACAGATACGCAGTATTTT
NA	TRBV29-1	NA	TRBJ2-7	CSVAPMGPNSYEQYF	TGCAGCGTTGCTCCGATGGGCCCCAACTCCTACGAGCAGTACTTC
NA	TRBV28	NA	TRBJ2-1	CASSLGLGQAGSYNEQFF	TGTGCCAGCAGTTTAGGCCTCGGTCAGGCGGGGTCGTACAATGAGCAGTTCTTC
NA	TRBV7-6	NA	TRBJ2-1	CASSLKGTSHHNEQFF	TGTGCCAGCAGCTTAAAAGGTACTAGTCACCACAATGAGCAGTTCTTC
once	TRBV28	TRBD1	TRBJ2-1	CASSMTGAGYNEQFF	TGTGCCAGCAGTATGACAGGGGCAGGGTACAATGAGCAGTTCTTC
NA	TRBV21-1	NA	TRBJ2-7	CASSKSKGGYEQYF	TGTGCCAGCAGCAAAAGTAAGGGGGGCTACGAGCAGTACTTC
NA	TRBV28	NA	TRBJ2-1	CASSFRQLLDEQFF	TGTGCCAGCAGTTTTCGTCAGCTCTTGGATGAGCAGTTCTTC
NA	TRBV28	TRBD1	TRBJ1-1	CASSLGVGTGVNTEAFF	TGTGCCAGCAGTTTAGGAGTGGGGACAGGAGTCAACACTGAAGCTTTCTTT
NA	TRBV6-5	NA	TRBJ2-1	CASSYVRGEQFF	TGTGCCAGCAGTTACGTCCGGGGTGAGCAGTTCTTC
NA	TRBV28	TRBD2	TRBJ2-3	CASSLQRGAADTQYF	TGTGCCAGCAGTCTACAGCGGGGCGCCGCAGATACGCAGTATTTT
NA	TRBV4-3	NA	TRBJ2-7	CASSQAPPYEQYF	TGCGCCAGCAGCCAAGCCCCCCCCTACGAGCAGTACTTC
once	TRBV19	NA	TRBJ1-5	CASRLGLGNQPQHF	TGTGCCAGTAGACTAGGATTGGGCAATCAGCCCCAGCATTTT
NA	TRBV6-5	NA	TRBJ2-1	CASSPGGVGNEQFF	TGTGCCAGCAGTCCGGGGGGCGTTGGTAATGAGCAGTTCTTC
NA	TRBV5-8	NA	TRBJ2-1	CASPQGNEQFF	TGTGCCAGCCCCCAGGGCAATGAGCAGTTCTTC
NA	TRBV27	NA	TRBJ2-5	CASSLSPTSDPETQYF	TGTGCCAGCAGTTTATCCCCTACAAGTGACCCAGAGACCCAGTACTTC
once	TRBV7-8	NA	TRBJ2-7	CASSFLGGSYDEQYF	TGTGCCAGCAGCTTTTTGGGCGGTTCCTACGATGAGCAGTACTTC
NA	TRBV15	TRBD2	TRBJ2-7	CATSEPGLEYEQYF	TGTGCCACCAGCGAACCGGGACTAGAGTACGAGCAGTACTTC
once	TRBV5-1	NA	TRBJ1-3	CASSLRVSSSGNTIYF	TGCGCCAGCAGCCTGAGGGTGTCCAGCTCTGGAAACACCATATATTTT
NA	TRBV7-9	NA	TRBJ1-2	CASSSSGGAGYTF	TGTGCCAGCAGCTCCTCCGGGGGCGCGGGCTACACCTTC
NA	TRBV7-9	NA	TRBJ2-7	CATVLWETYEQYF	TGTGCCACCGTACTCTGGGAAACCTACGAGCAGTACTTC
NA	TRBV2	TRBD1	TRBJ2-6	CASSEWDRGSGANVLTF	TGTGCCAGCAGTGAGTGGGACAGGGGCTCTGGGGCCAACGTCCTGACTTTC
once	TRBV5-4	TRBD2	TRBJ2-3	CASSPGLAGGPTDTQYF	TGTGCCAGCAGCCCGGGACTAGCGGGAGGCCCCACAGATACGCAGTATTTT
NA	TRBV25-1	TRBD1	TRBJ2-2	CASSGWDSSTGELFF	TGTGCCAGCAGTGGATGGGACAGCAGCACCGGGGAGCTGTTTTTT
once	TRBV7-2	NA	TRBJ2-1	CASSQNENEQFF	TGTGCCAGCAGTCAAAACGAGAATGAGCAGTTCTTC
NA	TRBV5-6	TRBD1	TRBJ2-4	CASSSLGTGLAKNIQYF	TGTGCCAGCAGCTCCCTTGGGACAGGGCTGGCCAAAAACATTCAGTACTTC
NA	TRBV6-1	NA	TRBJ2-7	CASSDYRTPYYEQYF	TGTGCCAGCAGTGACTACAGGACCCCGTACTACGAGCAGTACTTC
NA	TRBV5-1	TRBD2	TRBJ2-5	CASSGTNQETQYF	TGCGCCAGCAGTGGGACTAACCAAGAGACCCAGTACTTC
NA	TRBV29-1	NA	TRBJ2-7	CSALGQGGMNEQYF	TGCAGCGCCCTAGGACAGGGAGGGATGAACGAGCAGTACTTC
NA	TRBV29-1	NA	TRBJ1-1	CSVEELKVEAFF	TGCAGCGTTGAAGAGTTGAAAGTTGAAGCTTTCTTT
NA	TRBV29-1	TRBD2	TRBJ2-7	CSGLADEQYF	TGCAGCGGACTAGCTGACGAGCAGTACTTC
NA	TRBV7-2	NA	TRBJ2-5	CASSFIRLRSGGETQYF	TGTGCCAGCAGCTTTATAAGGCTACGGTCGGGTGGTGAGACCCAGTACTTC
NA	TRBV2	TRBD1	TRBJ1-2	CASIGQGPLGYGYTF	TGTGCCAGCATCGGACAGGGGCCCCTTGGCTATGGCTACACCTTC
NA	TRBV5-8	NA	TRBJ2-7	CASSLKRQDSYEQYF	TGTGCCAGCAGCTTGAAAAGGCAGGACTCCTACGAGCAGTACTTC
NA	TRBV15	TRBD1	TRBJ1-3	CATSGRGQGDPTTIYF	TGTGCCACCAGCGGAAGGGGACAGGGAGACCCGACCACCATATATTTT